The subject of this entry is one T cell receptor (beta chain). Repertoires were generated with immunoSEQ multiplex PCR, while TCRdb's copy carries only in-frame clones and drops some. The data contain 130,000 to 150,000 clones, over 75% of them singletons. This record comes from a study of blood T cell repertoires in COVID-19. The specimen sequenced was PBMCs or T cells enriched from blood (not recorded which). The source of this sequence is a woman between 25 and 40 years old with acute COVID-19.

This CDR3 is CASSYSFNQPQHF. The CDR3 DNA reads TGTGCCAGCAGTTATTCTTTTAATCAGCCCCAGCATTTT. The chain combines TRBV6-5 with TRBJ1-5; D gene uncertain. V was shortened by 3 bases and J by 4 bases, with 7 bases between the two germline ends. The V gene's germline CDR1 is MNHEY and CDR2 SVGAGI. CDR3 length equals 13 residues.